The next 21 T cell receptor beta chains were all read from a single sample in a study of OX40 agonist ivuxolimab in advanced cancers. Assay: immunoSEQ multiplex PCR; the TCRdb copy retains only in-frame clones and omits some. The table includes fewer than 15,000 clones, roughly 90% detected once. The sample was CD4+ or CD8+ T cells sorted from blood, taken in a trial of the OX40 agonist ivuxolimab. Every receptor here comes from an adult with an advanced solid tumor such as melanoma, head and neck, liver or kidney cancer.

The CDR3 DNA sequence: TGCGCCAGCAGCTTGGCACTGGGTGGAGAGACCCAGTACTTC. Its translation: CASSLALGGETQYF. The V gene is TRBV5-1, the J gene TRBJ2-5; D ambiguous. CDR1 is SGHRS, CDR2 YFSETQ, per germline. This CDR3 contains 14 residues. Trimming removed 0 bases from V and 4 bases from J, with 10 bases in between.

This CDR3 reads CASSEDRGHGYGYTF. Here the CDR3 DNA reads TGCGCCAGCAGTGAGGACAGGGGACACGGCTATGGCTACACCTTC. This chain joins TRBV10-2 and TRBJ1-2; 8 bases agree with TRBD1. This CDR3 is 15 amino acids long. CDR1 is WSHSY and CDR2 is SAAADI in the germline V gene. Trimming removed 2 bases from V and 4 bases from J; junction bases left unmatched: 6.

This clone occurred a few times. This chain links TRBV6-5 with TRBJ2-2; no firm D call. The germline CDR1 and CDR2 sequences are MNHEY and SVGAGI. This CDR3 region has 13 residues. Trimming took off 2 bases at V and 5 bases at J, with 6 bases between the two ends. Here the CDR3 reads CASSYGETGELFF. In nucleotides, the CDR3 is TGTGCCAGCAGTTACGGAGAGACCGGGGAGCTGTTTTTT.

The CDR3 DNA follows: TGCAGCGTTGAAGCCAGGGGTCAGCCGTTCTTC. Encoded protein: CSVEARGQPFF. The rearrangement uses TRBV29-1 and TRBJ2-1; tentative D call: TRBD1 (6 bases). The CDR3 spans 11 residues. Deletions cut 1 base from V and 15 bases from J, with 13 bases between. Germline V gives CDR1 SQVTM, CDR2 ANQGSEA.

This CDR3 reads CASSSAVSYEQYF. Here the CDR3 DNA reads TGTGCCAGCTCTAGCGCGGTCTCCTACGAGCAGTACTTC. This sequence joins TRBV7-9 and TRBJ2-7, with TRBD2 as a possible D gene (6 bases). Deletions cut 8 bases from V and 0 bases from J, with 11 bases between. This CDR3 is built from 13 residues. From germline, CDR1 is SEHNR and CDR2 FQNEAQ (reference sequence).

The CDR3 DNA is TGTGCCAGCAGCTCCCTGGGGGAGGGCAGCTCCGGGGAGCTGTTTTTT. This encodes CASSSLGEGSSGELFF. The genes are TRBV7-9 and TRBJ2-2; 7 bases fit TRBD2. V trimming: 4 bases; J trimming: 6 bases; junction bases outside the gene matches: 11. Germline assignment: CDR1 SEHNR and CDR2 FQNEAQ (reference sequence). The CDR3 length is 16 residues. Drawing the rest from reference TRBV7-9 and TRBJ2-2, the complete variable domain is DTGVSQNPRHKITKRGQNVTFRCDPISEHNRLYWYRQTLGQGPEFLTYFQNEAQLEKSRLLSDRFSAERPKGSFSTLEIQRTEQGDSAMYLCASSSLGEGSSGELFFGEGSRLTVL.

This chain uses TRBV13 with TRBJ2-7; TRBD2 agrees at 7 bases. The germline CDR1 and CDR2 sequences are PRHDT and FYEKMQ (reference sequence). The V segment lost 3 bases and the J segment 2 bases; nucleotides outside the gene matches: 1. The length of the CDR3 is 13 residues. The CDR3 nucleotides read TGTGCCAGCAGCTTCAGCGGGGCCTACGAGCAGTACTTC. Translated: CASSFSGAYEQYF.

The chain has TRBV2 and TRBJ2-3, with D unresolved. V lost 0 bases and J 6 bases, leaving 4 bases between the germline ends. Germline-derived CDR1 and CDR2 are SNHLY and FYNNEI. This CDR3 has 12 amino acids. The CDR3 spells CASSEAGDTQYF. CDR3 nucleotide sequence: TGTGCCAGCAGTGAAGCTGGCGATACGCAGTATTTT.

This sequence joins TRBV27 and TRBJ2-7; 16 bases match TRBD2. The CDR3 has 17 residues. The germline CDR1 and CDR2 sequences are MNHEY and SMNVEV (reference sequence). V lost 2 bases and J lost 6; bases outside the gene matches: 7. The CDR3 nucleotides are TGTGCCAGCAGTTTAGCCGGGACTAGCGGGAGGGCCTTCGAGCAGTACTTC. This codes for CASSLAGTSGRAFEQYF.

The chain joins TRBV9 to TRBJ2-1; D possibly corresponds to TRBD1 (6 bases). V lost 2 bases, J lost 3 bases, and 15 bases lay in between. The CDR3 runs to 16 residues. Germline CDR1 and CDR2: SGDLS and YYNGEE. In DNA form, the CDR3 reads TGTGCCAGCAGCGTGAATGGGGGACACTACTACAATGAGCAGTTCTTC. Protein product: CASSVNGGHYYNEQFF.

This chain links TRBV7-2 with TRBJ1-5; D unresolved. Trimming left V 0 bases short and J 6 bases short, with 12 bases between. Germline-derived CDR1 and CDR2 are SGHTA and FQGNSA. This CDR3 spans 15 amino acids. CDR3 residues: CASSLAGSPSQPQHF. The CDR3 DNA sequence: TGTGCCAGCAGCTTAGCAGGGAGTCCAAGTCAGCCCCAGCATTTT.

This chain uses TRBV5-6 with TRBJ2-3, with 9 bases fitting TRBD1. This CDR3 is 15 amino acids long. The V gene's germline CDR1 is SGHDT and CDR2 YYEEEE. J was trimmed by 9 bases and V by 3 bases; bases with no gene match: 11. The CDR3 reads CASSSAGTGYGTQYF. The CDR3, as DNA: TGTGCCAGCAGCTCCGCCGGGACAGGGTATGGAACGCAGTATTTT.

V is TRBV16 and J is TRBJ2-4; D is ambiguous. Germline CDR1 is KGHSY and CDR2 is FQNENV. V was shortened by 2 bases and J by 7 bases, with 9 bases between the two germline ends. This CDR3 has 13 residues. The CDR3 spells CASSQEVGNIQYF. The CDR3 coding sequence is TGTGCCAGCAGCCAAGAGGTTGGGAACATTCAGTACTTC.

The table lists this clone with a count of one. The chain's CDR3 is CASSVKGVNEKLFF. The CDR3 DNA reads as TGTGCCAGCAGCGTCAAGGGAGTTAACGAAAAACTGTTTTTT. The chain couples TRBV9 to TRBJ1-4; D remains unclear. V lost 2 bases to trimming and J lost 8 bases, with 13 bases between them. Germline loops: CDR1 SGDLS, CDR2 YYNGEE. This CDR3 comprises 14 residues.

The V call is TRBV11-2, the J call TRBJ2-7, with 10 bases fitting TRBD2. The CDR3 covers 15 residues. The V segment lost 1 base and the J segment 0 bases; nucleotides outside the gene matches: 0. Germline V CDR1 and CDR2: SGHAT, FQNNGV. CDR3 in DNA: TGTGCCAGCAGCTTAGGACTAGCGGGCTCCTACGAGCAGTACTTC. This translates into CASSLGLAGSYEQYF.

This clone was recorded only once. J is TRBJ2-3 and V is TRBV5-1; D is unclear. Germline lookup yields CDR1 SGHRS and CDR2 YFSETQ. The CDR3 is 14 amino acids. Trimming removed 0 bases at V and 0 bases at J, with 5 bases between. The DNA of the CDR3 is TGCGCCAGCAGCTTGGATACGAGCACAGATACGCAGTATTTT. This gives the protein CASSLDTSTDTQYF.

The CDR3 DNA follows: TGTGCCAGCAGCTCGAGAGGGACTAGCGGCTCCTACGAGCAGTACTTC. Amino acids: CASSSRGTSGSYEQYF. The V call is TRBV11-2, the J call TRBJ2-7; 11 bases match TRBD2. Trimming cost V 4 bases and J 0 bases; bases outside gene matches: 5. This CDR3 has 16 residues. CDR1 and CDR2 (germline): SGHAT, FQNNGV. The variable domain in full, with the rest retrieved from reference TRBV11-2 and TRBJ2-7, is EAGVAQSPRYKIIEKRQSVAFWCNPISGHATLYWYQQILGQGPKLLIQFQNNGVVDDSQLPKDRFSAERLKGVDSTLKIQPAKLEDSAVYLCASSSRGTSGSYEQYFGPGTRLTVT.

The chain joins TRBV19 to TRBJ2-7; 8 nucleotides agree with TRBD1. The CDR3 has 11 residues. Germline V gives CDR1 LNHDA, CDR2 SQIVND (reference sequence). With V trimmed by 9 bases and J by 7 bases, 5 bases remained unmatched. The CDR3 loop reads CASRGQREQYF. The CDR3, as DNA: TGTGCCAGCAGGGGGCAGAGGGAGCAGTACTTC.

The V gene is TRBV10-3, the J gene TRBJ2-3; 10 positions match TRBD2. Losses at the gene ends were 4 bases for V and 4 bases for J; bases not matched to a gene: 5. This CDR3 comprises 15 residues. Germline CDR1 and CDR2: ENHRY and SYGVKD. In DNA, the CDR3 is TGTGCCATCAGTGTGGCTAGCGGGAGTTCAGATACGCAGTATTTT. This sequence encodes CAISVASGSSDTQYF.

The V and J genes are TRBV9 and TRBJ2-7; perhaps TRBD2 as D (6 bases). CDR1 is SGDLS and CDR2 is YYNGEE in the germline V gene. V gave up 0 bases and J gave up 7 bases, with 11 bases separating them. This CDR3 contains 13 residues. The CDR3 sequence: CASSVGGAGEQYF. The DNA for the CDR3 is TGTGCCAGCAGCGTAGGAGGGGCGGGGGAGCAGTACTTC.

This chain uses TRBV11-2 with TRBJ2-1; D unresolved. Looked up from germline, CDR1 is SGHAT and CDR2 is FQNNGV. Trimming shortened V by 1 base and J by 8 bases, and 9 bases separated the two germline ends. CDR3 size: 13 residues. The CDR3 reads CASSLVVGHEQFF. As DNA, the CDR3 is TGTGCCAGCAGCTTAGTGGTAGGGCATGAGCAGTTCTTC.